Listed here are 26 T cell receptor beta chains from one sample, sequenced in a study of blood T cell repertoires in COVID-19. Repertoires were generated with immunoSEQ multiplex PCR, while TCRdb's copy carries only in-frame clones and drops some. This sample has 200,000 to 250,000 clones, with 65% to 85% found just once. Sequenced material: peripheral blood. These receptor sequences come from a woman in her twenties or thirties with COVID-19, enrolled during active disease.

This chain uses TRBV7-2 with TRBJ2-2, with D maybe TRBD2 (6 bases). Trimming stripped 1 base from V and 0 bases from J, with 9 bases between. The CDR3 has 16 residues. Per germline, CDR1 SGHTA and CDR2 FQGNSA. The CDR3 DNA sequence: TGTGCCAGCAGCTTAGTGGGACTCCCGAACACCGGGGAGCTGTTTTTT. It codes for CASSLVGLPNTGELFF.

This chain links TRBV11-2 with TRBJ2-5; 9 bases fit TRBD1. V was pared by 1 base and J by 13 bases, with 16 bases of the junction left unmatched. The CDR3 has 16 amino acids. Per the germline V gene, CDR1 is SGHAT and CDR2 is FQNNGV. CDR3 bases: TGTGCCAGCAGCTTAGGCCCCGGGACAGGGCATCTCGGAGGGTACTTC. This sequence encodes CASSLGPGTGHLGGYF.

This chain joins TRBV7-8 and TRBJ2-1, with 11 bases that match TRBD2. CDR1 SGHVS and CDR2 FQNEAQ come from the germline V gene. Trimming took 6 bases from V and 0 from J; bases not matched to a gene: 13. The CDR3 sequence is 19 residues long. CDR3 DNA sequence: TGTGCCAGCAGTCAAAAACTAGCGGGGGCCCAGAGCTCCTACAATGAGCAGTTCTTC. Its protein is CASSQKLAGAQSSYNEQFF.

This clone occurred a few times. This chain joins TRBV9 and TRBJ2-2; no definite D call. Trimming removed 4 bases at V and 4 bases at J, with 8 bases between. The CDR3 runs 13 residues. Germline-derived CDR1 and CDR2 are SGDLS and YYNGEE. CDR3 protein: CASSPLSTGELFF. Here the CDR3 DNA reads TGTGCCAGCAGCCCCCTATCCACCGGGGAGCTGTTTTTT. Drawing the rest from reference TRBV9 and TRBJ2-2, the complete variable domain is DSGVTQTPKHLITATGQRVTLRCSPRSGDLSVYWYQQSLDQGLQFLIQYYNGEERAKGNILERFSAQQFPDLHSELNLSSLELGDSALYFCASSPLSTGELFFGEGSRLTVL.

The V call is TRBV10-3, the J call TRBJ1-2; D not certain. The CDR3 spans 13 residues. Germline lookup yields CDR1 ENHRY and CDR2 SYGVKD. V was clipped by 5 bases and J by 4 bases, with 11 bases between them. The CDR3, as DNA: TGTGCCATCAGTCCACCCCGGGGCTATGGCTACACCTTC. Translation: CAISPPRGYGYTF.

This chain links TRBV6-2 or TRBV6-3 with TRBJ1-6; the D is unclear. Trimming took 4 bases from V and 5 from J, leaving 15 bases between them. CDR1 is MNHEY and CDR2 is SVGEGT in the germline V gene. This CDR3 is built from 16 residues. For the CDR3, the DNA is TGTGCCAGCAGTTCTTCCGCCTCGAGAAATAATTCACCCCTCCACTTT. It is translated as CASSSSASRNNSPLHF.

V gene TRBV25-1 combines with J gene TRBJ2-7; 7 bases line up with TRBD2. Germline V lookup: CDR1 MGHDK, CDR2 SYGVNS. V lost 3 bases and J lost 5; bases outside the gene matches: 7. The CDR3 runs 14 residues. In DNA form, the CDR3 reads TGTGCCAGCAGTGATAGGGAGGGCCCTCACGAGCAGTACTTC. It is translated as CASSDREGPHEQYF.

The V and J genes are TRBV6-2 or TRBV6-3 and TRBJ1-6; no reliable D call. This CDR3 contains 14 residues. Trimming pared 6 bases from V and 6 bases from J, leaving 12 bases between. Germline CDR1 MNHEY, CDR2 SVGEGT. The CDR3 loop is CASSSVLLNSPLHF. The DNA for the CDR3 is TGTGCCAGCAGCTCGGTACTCCTTAATTCACCCCTCCACTTT.

This clone came up once. The V gene is TRBV24-1, the J gene TRBJ1-2; 8 positions agree with TRBD1. The CDR3 totals 14 residues. J gave up 3 bases and V 4 bases, and 3 bases lay outside the gene matches. CDR1 KGHDR and CDR2 SFDVKD come from the germline V gene. CDR3 residues: CATSDRGQDYGYTF. For the CDR3, the DNA is TGTGCCACCAGTGACAGGGGGCAGGACTATGGCTACACCTTC.

Here the CDR3 reads CASSQDRGGREKLFF. CDR3 DNA: TGTGCCAGCAGCCAAGATCGCGGGGGGCGCGAAAAACTGTTTTTT. The rearrangement joins TRBV4-2 to TRBJ1-4, with D perhaps matching TRBD1 (6 bases). The CDR3 is made up of 15 amino acids. Trimming pared 0 bases from V and 8 bases from J, leaving 13 bases between. Germline-derived CDR1 and CDR2 are LGHNA and YNFKEQ.

The chain is built from TRBV5-1 and TRBJ2-7; TRBD1 agrees at 9 bases. V lost 1 base to trimming and J lost 6 bases; unmatched junction nucleotides: 8. Germline CDR1 SGHRS, CDR2 YFSETQ. The length of the CDR3 is 15 residues. CDR3 DNA: TGCGCCAGCAGCTTGACAGGGGGCGTATCGTCCGAGCAGTACTTC. It is translated as CASSLTGGVSSEQYF.

V is TRBV7-2 and J is TRBJ1-4; tentatively, D is TRBD1 (5 bases). Looked up from germline, CDR1 is SGHTA and CDR2 is FQGNSA. Trimming shortened V by 1 base and J by 4 bases, and 13 bases separated the two germline ends. The CDR3 contains 16 residues. CDR3 residues: CASSLGAGGINEKLFF. For the CDR3, the DNA is TGTGCCAGCAGCTTAGGGGCCGGGGGAATTAATGAAAAACTGTTTTTT.

The gene calls are TRBV9 and TRBJ2-3; possible D gene TRBD2, 5 bases. The CDR3 runs 14 residues. From germline, CDR1 is SGDLS and CDR2 YYNGEE. The V end lost 0 bases, the J end lost 6 bases, and 11 bases lay between the germline ends. CDR3 in amino acids: CASSVVTSSDTQYF. The CDR3 bases are TGTGCCAGCAGCGTAGTAACTAGTTCGGATACGCAGTATTTT.

The chain couples TRBV28 to TRBJ1-2; a possible D gene is TRBD1 (5 bases). Germline values: CDR1 MDHEN, CDR2 SYDVKM. Trimming took 1 base from V and 0 from J, leaving 27 bases between them. This CDR3 is built from 21 residues. The CDR3 coding sequence is TGTGCCAGCAGTTTATCCGCGGACGAAAGGACGGGGGACCCAGCTAACTATGGCTACACCTTC. This translates into CASSLSADERTGDPANYGYTF.

The chain links TRBV6-2 or TRBV6-3 to TRBJ2-1; 10 bases align to TRBD2. This CDR3 spans 18 amino acids. V was pared by 0 bases and J by 4 bases, with 9 bases of the junction left unmatched. Looked up from germline, CDR1 is MNHEY and CDR2 is SVGEGT. CDR3 DNA: TGTGCCAGCAGTTACTCCCCCCCAGCGGGGGGGTTATACAATGAGCAGTTCTTC. Its translation: CASSYSPPAGGLYNEQFF.

The chain carries TRBV4-1 and TRBJ1-4, with 8 positions matching TRBD1. The CDR3 is made up of 16 amino acids. Germline CDR1 is MGHRA and CDR2 is YSYEKL. V lost 3 bases and J lost 4; bases outside the gene matches: 7. CDR3 residues: CASSQGYRGGNEKLFF. CDR3 nucleotides: TGCGCCAGCAGCCAGGGTTACAGGGGGGGTAATGAAAAACTGTTTTTT.

This chain uses TRBV27 with TRBJ2-1; tentative D call: TRBD2 (5 bases). The CDR3 is 14 residues long. Per germline, CDR1 MNHEY and CDR2 SMNVEV (reference sequence). Trimming took 6 bases from V and 0 from J, leaving 9 bases between them. CDR3 region: CASRGSGSYNEQFF. The CDR3 region has the DNA TGTGCCAGCAGGGGCAGCGGCTCCTACAATGAGCAGTTCTTC.

This clone has only one observation. This chain connects TRBV4-3 to TRBJ2-7; D not resolved. V lost 0 bases to trimming and J lost 0 bases, with 6 bases between them. Germline lookup yields CDR1 LGHNA and CDR2 YSLEER. There are 14 residues in the CDR3. CDR3 loop: CASSQDDNSYEQYF. CDR3 nucleotides: TGCGCCAGCAGCCAAGATGACAACTCCTACGAGCAGTACTTC.

This chain connects TRBV2 to TRBJ1-6, with 7 nucleotides matching TRBD1. J gave up 4 bases and V 0 bases, and 6 bases lay outside the gene matches. The CDR3 is 17 amino acids. CDR1 SNHLY and CDR2 FYNNEI come from the germline V gene. The DNA of the CDR3 is TGTGCCAGCAGTGAAGCCTTGGGGACAGAGTATAATTCACCCCTCCACTTT. Translated, it gives CASSEALGTEYNSPLHF.

The rearrangement joins TRBV24-1 to TRBJ1-1; 11 positions match TRBD1. J gave up 0 bases and V 3 bases, and 5 bases lay outside the gene matches. This CDR3 has 17 amino acids. Germline V CDR1 and CDR2: KGHDR, SFDVKD. DNA for the CDR3: TGTGCCACCAGTGATCATCCGGGACAGGGGGTGAACACTGAAGCTTTCTTT. Translating it yields CATSDHPGQGVNTEAFF.

The chain carries TRBV5-4 and TRBJ1-2, with D possibly matching TRBD1 (5 bases). Germline values: CDR1 SGHNT, CDR2 YYREEE (reference sequence). This CDR3 region has 13 residues. The ends were cut back, 0 bases at V and 6 bases at J, with 9 bases in the middle. The CDR3 reads CASSLVAGNGYTF. Written as DNA, the CDR3 is TGTGCCAGCAGCTTGGTGGCAGGGAATGGCTACACCTTC. The full variable domain, its missing parts supplied by reference TRBV5-4 and TRBJ1-2, is ETGVTQSPTHLIKTRGQQVTLRCSSQSGHNTVSWYQQALGQGPQFIFQYYREEENGRGNFPPRFSGLQFPNYSSELNVNALELDDSALYLCASSLVAGNGYTFGSGTRLTVV.

The chain uses TRBV28 and TRBJ2-7, with 7 bases matching TRBD1. V lost 2 bases and J lost 2; bases outside the gene matches: 6. Germline CDR1 is MDHEN and CDR2 is SYDVKM. The CDR3 is 15 amino acids. The CDR3 protein is CASSLRRQGTYEQYF. The CDR3 nucleotides are TGTGCCAGCAGTTTAAGAAGACAGGGAACCTACGAGCAGTACTTC.

V gene TRBV6-2 or TRBV6-3 combines with J gene TRBJ2-2; D is perhaps TRBD1 (6 bases). Germline V gene lookup returns CDR1 MNHEY and CDR2 SVGEGT. Trimming removed 5 bases at V and 7 bases at J, with 17 bases between. The CDR3 sequence is 15 residues long. The CDR3 sequence: CASSLHRVKVGELFF. The CDR3 nucleotides read TGTGCCAGCAGTCTGCACAGGGTAAAGGTCGGGGAGCTGTTTTTT.

The chain has TRBV5-1 and TRBJ1-1, with D uncertain. The V and J ends lost 6 bases and 1 base respectively, with 13 bases between them. Germline CDR1 SGHRS, CDR2 YFSETQ. The CDR3 has 14 amino acids. The CDR3 nucleotides are TGCGCCAGCAATCGAGGCAGCCAGAACACTGAAGCTTTCTTT. Amino acid sequence: CASNRGSQNTEAFF.

The V and J genes are TRBV6-1 and TRBJ1-1; a possible D gene is TRBD1 (6 bases). The length of the CDR3 is 15 residues. Trimming took off 3 bases at V and 2 bases at J, with 13 bases between the two ends. Germline CDR1 is MNHNS and CDR2 is SASEGT. The CDR3 protein is CASSELRGGNTEAFF. The CDR3 DNA reads as TGTGCCAGCAGTGAGTTGAGAGGGGGTAACACTGAAGCTTTCTTT.

The rearrangement uses TRBV19 and TRBJ1-4, with D hard to call. Germline V gives CDR1 LNHDA, CDR2 SQIVND (reference sequence). CDR3 length equals 15 residues. V was clipped by 3 bases and J by 0 bases, with 8 bases between them. CDR3 region: CASSIADTTNEKLFF. As DNA, the CDR3 is TGTGCCAGTAGTATTGCAGATACAACTAATGAAAAACTGTTTTTT.